Listed here are 20 T cell receptor beta chains from one sample, sequenced in a study of cytomegalovirus exposure and HLA in healthy donors. Researchers ran the PCR with 60 Vbeta and 13 Jbeta primers. The repertoire was sequenced with immunoSEQ multiplex PCR; TCRdb's copy has only in-frame clones and lacks some. The table includes 150,000 to 180,000 clones, roughly 77% detected once. Sequences were obtained from PBMCs. Receptor source: a man aged 25 to 40 in good health and CMV-seropositive.

J is TRBJ1-1 and V is TRBV7-3; D possibly corresponds to TRBD1 (6 bases). Trimming removed 0 bases at V and 7 bases at J, with 15 bases between. The germline gives CDR1 SGHTA, CDR2 FQGTGA. The CDR3 length is 15 residues. For the CDR3, the DNA is TGTGCCAGCAGCTTAACACCAGGGGCGCTGAGTGAAGCTTTCTTT. Amino acids: CASSLTPGALSEAFF.

The chain is built from TRBV7-3 and TRBJ2-1; 7 positions agree with TRBD2. The length of the CDR3 is 17 residues. Germline lookup yields CDR1 SGHTA and CDR2 FQGTGA. The junction had 10 bases not matched to a gene; V was cut back by 4 bases and J by 1 base. CDR3 nucleotides: TGTGCCAGCAGCTACTCGGGAGGAGGTATTTCCTACAATGAGCAGTTCTTC. Translating gives CASSYSGGGISYNEQFF.

This chain joins TRBV27 and TRBJ2-7; 9 bases agree with TRBD2. This CDR3 contains 20 residues. CDR1 is MNHEY, CDR2 SMNVEV, per germline (reference sequence). V lost 2 bases to trimming and J lost 6 bases; unmatched junction nucleotides: 23. The CDR3 sequence is CASSLATPTSGWAEITEQYF. CDR3 DNA sequence: TGTGCCAGCAGTTTAGCCACCCCAACTAGCGGGTGGGCCGAGATTACCGAGCAGTACTTC.

The CDR3 spells CASSQDRQINYGYTF. CDR3 sequence (DNA): TGCGCCAGCAGCCAGGACAGACAGATAAACTATGGCTACACCTTC. This chain links TRBV4-3 with TRBJ1-2; TRBD1 might be the D (6 bases). Trimming removed 3 bases from V and 2 bases from J, with 13 bases in between. CDR1 and CDR2 (germline): LGHNA, YSLEER. CDR3 length: 15 residues.

The chain has TRBV5-6 and TRBJ1-3; no clear D. V shed 4 bases and J shed 4 bases, with 12 bases lying between them. Germline V gene lookup returns CDR1 SGHDT and CDR2 YYEEEE. The CDR3 loop spans 14 amino acids. CDR3 amino acids: CASSPSGSGNTIYF. CDR3 DNA sequence: TGTGCCAGCAGCCCTTCGGGGAGCGGAAACACCATATATTTT.

The chain employs TRBV7-6 and TRBJ1-2; the D gene is possibly TRBD1 (6 bases). The CDR3 loop spans 12 amino acids. Trimming took off 3 bases at V and 8 bases at J, with 10 bases between the two ends. The V gene's germline CDR1 is SGHVS and CDR2 FNYEAQ. CDR3 in amino acids: CASSLGQGGYTF. CDR3 nucleotide sequence: TGTGCCAGCAGCTTGGGTCAGGGGGGCTACACCTTC.

The chain uses TRBV5-6 and TRBJ2-4, with a tentative D call TRBD2 (6 bases). V lost 0 bases and J 8 bases, leaving 12 bases between the germline ends. The CDR3 sequence is 14 residues long. The germline V gene encodes CDR1 SGHDT and CDR2 YYEEEE. The CDR3 nucleotides read TGTGCCAGCAGCTTGGCGGGGGTTGGTGACATTCAGTACTTC. It encodes CASSLAGVGDIQYF.

This chain connects TRBV5-1 to TRBJ1-2, with 9 bases fitting TRBD1. V trimming: 0 bases; J trimming: 8 bases; junction bases outside the gene matches: 8. The CDR3 loop spans 15 amino acids. Per the germline V gene, CDR1 is SGHRS and CDR2 is YFSETQ. DNA for the CDR3: TGCGCCAGCAGCTTGGCCGGTACAGGGGGCGAAGGCTACACCTTC. Protein sequence: CASSLAGTGGEGYTF. The variable domain in full, completed from reference TRBV5-1 and TRBJ1-2, reads KAGVTQTPRYLIKTRGQQVTLSCSPISGHRSVSWYQQTPGQGLQFLFEYFSETQRNKGNFPGRFSGRQFSNSRSEMNVSTLELGDSALYLCASSLAGTGGEGYTFGSGTRLTVV.

The chain is built from TRBV5-4 and TRBJ1-6; D ambiguous. V lost 7 bases, J lost 10 bases, and 12 bases lay in between. The germline V gene has CDR1 SGHNT and CDR2 YYREEE (reference sequence). The CDR3 consists of 12 residues. CDR3 in amino acids: CASRLSGSPLHF. CDR3 coding DNA: TGTGCCAGCCGCCTCAGCGGATCACCCCTCCACTTT.

The chain links TRBV5-4 to TRBJ1-2; D gene ambiguous. Trimming left V 0 bases short and J 6 bases short, with 15 bases between. The CDR3 runs to 15 residues. CDR1 is SGHNT and CDR2 is YYREEE in the germline V gene (reference sequence). The CDR3 bases are TGTGCCAGCAGCTTGGGGGGAGGCTACGGAGATGGCTACACCTTC. This sequence encodes CASSLGGGYGDGYTF.

The sample holds a few counts of this clone. J is TRBJ2-5 and V is TRBV12-5; D might be TRBD2 (6 bases). Germline-derived CDR1 and CDR2 are LGHNT and FRNRAP. The V end was cut by 6 bases, the J end by 3 bases, with 11 bases between. The CDR3 spans 13 residues. The CDR3 sequence: CASGRDFKETQYF. Here the CDR3 DNA reads TGTGCTAGTGGAAGGGACTTCAAAGAGACCCAGTACTTC.

This rearrangement joins TRBV19 to TRBJ2-3; 7 positions match TRBD1. V was pared by 4 bases and J by 3 bases, with 7 bases of the junction left unmatched. The CDR3 contains 15 residues. The germline V gene encodes CDR1 LNHDA and CDR2 SQIVND (reference sequence). The DNA of the CDR3 is TGTGCCAGTAGTACAAAAGGGGGCGGAACAGATACGCAGTATTTT. Translating it yields CASSTKGGGTDTQYF.

The CDR3 nucleotides read TGTGCCAGCAGCCCCCAGTCGGGGTTCGCTGGCGAGCAGTACTTC. It codes for CASSPQSGFAGEQYF. The chain employs TRBV9 and TRBJ2-7; the D gene is possibly TRBD2 (5 bases). V lost 4 bases, J lost 6 bases, and 20 bases lay in between. CDR1 is SGDLS, CDR2 YYNGEE, per germline. This CDR3 spans 15 amino acids.

V gene TRBV5-1 combines with J gene TRBJ2-2; the match to TRBD1 covers 11 bases. Germline V gives CDR1 SGHRS, CDR2 YFSETQ. The CDR3 extends over 16 amino acids. Trimming cost V 4 bases and J 8 bases; bases outside gene matches: 10. The CDR3, as DNA: TGCGCCAGCAGCCTAGGACAGGGGGCGTATACTGGGGAGCTGTTTTTT. Its protein product is CASSLGQGAYTGELFF.

In its sample, this clone was seen a few times. V and J are TRBV18 and TRBJ1-1; tentatively, D is TRBD1 (5 bases). The V and J ends lost 0 bases and 2 bases respectively, with 10 bases between them. The germline gives CDR1 KGHSH, CDR2 LQKENI. There are 15 residues in the CDR3. CDR3 amino acids: CASSPPETVNTEAFF. The CDR3 region has the DNA TGTGCCAGCTCACCACCGGAGACAGTAAACACTGAAGCTTTCTTT.

This chain links TRBV9 with TRBJ1-5, with D unclear. From germline, CDR1 is SGDLS and CDR2 YYNGEE. V lost 1 base to trimming and J lost 5 bases, with 7 bases between them. This CDR3 contains 13 residues. In DNA form, the CDR3 reads TGTGCCAGCAGCGTAACCAGTGATCAGCCCCAGCATTTT. Its protein product is CASSVTSDQPQHF.

In its sample, this clone was seen a few times. This chain connects TRBV30 to TRBJ1-4; D is unclear. Germline V gene lookup returns CDR1 GTSNPN and CDR2 SVGIG (reference sequence). The germline V and J ends were trimmed by 2 bases and 7 bases, with 14 bases remaining between them. The CDR3 totals 14 residues. In DNA, the CDR3 is TGTGCCTGGAGTCCTCCCCCTTCCTCTGAAAAACTGTTTTTT. Its translation: CAWSPPPSSEKLFF.

This chain connects TRBV19 to TRBJ2-5; D gene unclear. The V gene lost 0 bases and the J gene lost 0 bases, with 5 bases spanning the gap. Per the germline V gene, CDR1 is LNHDA and CDR2 is SQIVND (reference sequence). This CDR3 comprises 14 residues. CDR3 sequence: CASSIEGNQETQYF. CDR3 DNA sequence: TGTGCCAGTAGTATAGAGGGCAACCAAGAGACCCAGTACTTC.

V usage is TRBV19 and J usage is TRBJ2-2; 9 bases map to TRBD2. CDR1 is LNHDA and CDR2 is SQIVND in the germline V gene (reference sequence). J was trimmed by 4 bases and V by 4 bases; bases with no gene match: 4. The CDR3 covers 15 residues. The CDR3 is CASSKYSGGTGELFF. CDR3 in DNA: TGTGCCAGTAGTAAATATAGCGGGGGCACCGGGGAGCTGTTTTTT.

The chain is built from TRBV11-2 and TRBJ1-4; TRBD1 agrees at 9 bases. The germline V gene has CDR1 SGHAT and CDR2 FQNNGV. The length of the CDR3 is 14 residues. Trimming took 6 bases from V and 8 from J; bases not matched to a gene: 7. The CDR3 region has the DNA TGTGCCAGCAGTCGGGGACAGGGTTGGGAAAAACTGTTTTTT. It is translated as CASSRGQGWEKLFF.